This paragraph reports one T cell receptor (beta chain). Its antigen remains unknown. This specimen comes from a study of beta chain features in type 1 diabetes. Study findings and constraints: Healthy donors had naive, central memory and Treg TCRB repertoires that appeared less similar than those seen among patients. Moderate yet significant TCRB CDR3 shortening was seen in Type 1 diabetes patients in all four CD4+ subsets.

Every isolated RNA sample was fully reverse transcribed, so sequencing captured expressed TCRB transcripts. Profiling relied on immunoSEQ multiplex PCR, and the TCRdb table lists in-frame clones only, not all of them. The sample yields fewer than 450,000 clones, about 13% seen once. This sequence was found in a woman between 18 and 30 years old with type 1 diabetes. Sequencing was carried out using naive CD4+ T cells from blood.

The CDR3 DNA reads TGTGCCAGCAGTTTATCCAGCGTGACCGGGGAGCTGTTTTTT. It is translated as CASSLSSVTGELFF. The chain employs TRBV27 and TRBJ2-2; unclear D gene. Trimming removed 0 bases at V and 5 bases at J, with 7 bases between. The CDR3 runs to 14 residues. The V gene's germline CDR1 is MNHEY and CDR2 SMNVEV (reference sequence).